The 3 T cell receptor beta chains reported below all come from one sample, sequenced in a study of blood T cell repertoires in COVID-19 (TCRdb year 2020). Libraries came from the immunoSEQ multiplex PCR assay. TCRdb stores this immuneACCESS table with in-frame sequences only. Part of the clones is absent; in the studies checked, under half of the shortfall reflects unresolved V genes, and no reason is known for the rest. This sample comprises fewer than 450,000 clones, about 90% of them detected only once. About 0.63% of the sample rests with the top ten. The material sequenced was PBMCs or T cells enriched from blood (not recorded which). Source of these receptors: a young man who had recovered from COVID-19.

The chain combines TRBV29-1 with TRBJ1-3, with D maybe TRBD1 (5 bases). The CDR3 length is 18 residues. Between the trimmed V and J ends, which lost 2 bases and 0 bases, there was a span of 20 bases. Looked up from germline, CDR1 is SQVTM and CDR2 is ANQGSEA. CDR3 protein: CSVEILDRRLGSGNTIYF. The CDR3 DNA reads TGCAGCGTTGAAATTTTAGACAGACGGCTGGGCTCTGGAAACACCATATATTTT.

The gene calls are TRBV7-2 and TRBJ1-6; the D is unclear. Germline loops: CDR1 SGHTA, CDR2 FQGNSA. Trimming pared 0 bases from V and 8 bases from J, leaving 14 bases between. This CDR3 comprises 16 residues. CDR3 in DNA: TGTGCCAGCAGCTTAGCGCCCGGAGCCCATCATTCACCCCTCCACTTT. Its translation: CASSLAPGAHHSPLHF.

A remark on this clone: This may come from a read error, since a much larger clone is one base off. The CDR3 loop reads CASRRTANYGYTF. The CDR3 DNA follows: TGTGCCAGCAGGAGGACAGCTAACTATGGCTACACCTTC. The gene calls are TRBV2 and TRBJ1-2, with a possible D match to TRBD1 (6 bases). CDR1 is SNHLY, CDR2 FYNNEI, per germline. This CDR3 region has 13 residues. Trimming took 6 bases from V and 0 from J, leaving 8 bases between them. Based on the CDR3 plus reference TRBV2 and TRBJ1-2, the full variable domain is EPEVTQTPSHQVTQMGQEVILRCVPISNHLYFYWYRQILGQKVEFLVSFYNNEISEKSEIFDDQFSVERPDGSNFTLKIRSTKLEDSAMYFCASRRTANYGYTFGSGTRLTVV.